This T cell receptor (beta chain) was recovered during a study of human T cells and chemical hapten exposure. Study-level background: Patch tests applied 0.01% DPC to the upper back and were scored after 6 days.

With 7 bases removed from V and 4 bases from J, the gap between germline ends came to 25 bases. The CDR3 loop spans 16 amino acids. CDR1 and CDR2 (germline): SQVTM, ANQGSEA. TCRdb reprocessed the RACE reads with MiXCR, giving one entry per CDR3 protein. There are about 380,000 distinct CDR3 sequences in the sample; about 6% occur only once, and around 5.6% lies in the top ten. Time point meaning: patch test 2, 6 weeks after DPC sensitization. The treatment denotes: therapeutic diphenylcyclopropenone sensitization with weekly scalp DPC. Alopecia patients between 18 and 70 years old and suitable for DPC were used as donors.

Source: whole blood, taken in connection with sensitization to the hapten diphenylcyclopropenone (DPC). The rearrangement joins TRBV29-1 to TRBJ1-1; a weak D match, TRBD1 (6 bases). The receptor's source is a young woman with alopecia areata. Some clones in this sample may be carry-over from other donors' samples. In DNA, the CDR3 is TGCAGCGCGGGAACAGGGAGGCCCAGCCTGGGCACTGAAGCTTTCTTT. Translated: CSAGTGRPSLGTEAFF.